One sample yielded the 32 T cell receptor beta chains listed below, sequenced in a study of T cells in Graves' hyperthyroidism and ophthalmopathy. The CDR3 regions of TCR beta were amplified from RNA transcripts. HTBI primers were the set used in a first-round RT-PCR of the TCR CDR3. One entry per CDR3 protein results from TCRdb running MiXCR on the multiplex PCR reads. In the table there are some 180,000 distinct CDR3 sequences, approximately 15% of which are singletons. Sample: blood. The receptor source for this set is a woman aged 50 to 60 with Graves' hyperthyroidism.

This clonotype was detected ten times or more. The chain combines TRBV27 with TRBJ1-6, with D uncertain. V was trimmed by 3 bases and J by 1 base, leaving 4 bases between them. The CDR3 spans 14 residues. Germline CDR1 MNHEY, CDR2 SMNVEV (reference sequence). For the CDR3, the DNA is TGTGCCAGCAGTTTTGGGTCCTATAATTCACCCCTCCACTTT. The encoded protein is CASSFGSYNSPLHF.

This clonotype showed up many times. CDR3: CASSLAASGSSYNEQFF. In DNA form, the CDR3 reads TGTGCCAGCAGCTTAGCGGCTAGCGGCTCCTCCTACAATGAGCAGTTCTTC. The chain employs TRBV7-2 and TRBJ2-1; 7 bases are shared with TRBD2. CDR3 size: 17 residues. Germline V gives CDR1 SGHTA, CDR2 FQGNSA. With V trimmed by 0 bases and J by 0 bases, 5 bases remained unmatched.

This clonotype was seen at least ten times. The chain is built from TRBV20-1 and TRBJ1-4; D might be TRBD1 (5 bases). Germline CDR1 DFQATT, CDR2 SNEGSKA (reference sequence). Trimming cost V 6 bases and J 4 bases, with 15 bases left between them. The CDR3 runs to 14 residues. The CDR3 sequence: CSAPSGGINEKLFF. CDR3 bases: TGCAGTGCCCCCTCGGGGGGGATTAATGAAAAACTGTTTTTT.

This clonotype has more than one count but fewer than ten. The chain couples TRBV5-1 to TRBJ2-1; D not certain. Germline values: CDR1 SGHRS, CDR2 YFSETQ. The CDR3 runs to 13 residues. V dropped 8 bases and J dropped 6 bases, with 15 bases sitting between them. CDR3 bases: TGCGCCAGTGGTGGATCGCAAGGCAATGAGCAGTTCTTC. It is translated as CASGGSQGNEQFF.

This clonotype was observed at least ten times. This CDR3 reads CAIRGDRDRDTDTQYF. CDR3 coding DNA: TGTGCCATCAGGGGCGACCGGGACAGGGACACAGATACGCAGTATTTT. The chain combines TRBV10-3 with TRBJ2-3; 9 nucleotides agree with TRBD1. This CDR3 is 16 amino acids long. Germline lookup yields CDR1 ENHRY and CDR2 SYGVKD. V dropped 6 bases and J dropped 2; count of bases not matched to a gene: 9.

This clonotype was detected a few times. In this CDR3 the conserved last residue, phenylalanine or tryptophan, is missing, so a read error is likely. The genes are TRBV28 and TRBJ1-4; D gene uncertain. The V and J ends lost 1 base and 11 bases respectively, with 8 bases between them. The germline CDR1 and CDR2 sequences are MDHEN and SYDVKM. This CDR3 has 12 residues. The CDR3 reads CASSLSPAKLFS. The CDR3 DNA sequence: TGTGCCAGCAGTTTATCCCCGGCGAAACTGTTTTCT.

The sample holds many counts of this clonotype. The chain employs TRBV6-2 or TRBV6-3 and TRBJ2-1; D uncertain. V was clipped by 2 bases and J by 4 bases, with 6 bases between them. The CDR3 loop spans 13 amino acids. CDR1 and CDR2 (germline): MNHEY, SVGEGT. CDR3 in amino acids: CASSYAAYNEQFF. The CDR3 DNA sequence: TGTGCCAGCAGTTACGCTGCGTACAATGAGCAGTTCTTC.

This clonotype came up many times. The chain is built from TRBV24-1 and TRBJ1-2; D gene unclear. The CDR3 is 12 amino acids. With 6 bases removed from V and 2 bases from J, the gap between germline ends came to 6 bases. From germline, CDR1 is KGHDR and CDR2 SFDVKD. The CDR3, as DNA: TGTGCCACCAGTATCGGGAACTATGGCTACACCTTC. Encoded protein: CATSIGNYGYTF.

This clonotype occurred many times. This chain uses TRBV6-1 with TRBJ1-4, with D possibly TRBD1 on 6 matching bases. The V gene lost 6 bases and the J gene lost 6 bases, with 8 bases spanning the gap. CDR1 is MNHNS and CDR2 is SASEGT in the germline V gene. The length of the CDR3 is 12 residues. This CDR3 is CASRNRDEKLFF. The CDR3, as DNA: TGTGCCAGCAGAAACAGGGATGAAAAACTGTTTTTT.

This chain joins TRBV27 and TRBJ1-2, with 10 positions matching TRBD1. V was pared by 4 bases and J by 7 bases, with 6 bases of the junction left unmatched. CDR1 is MNHEY and CDR2 is SMNVEV in the germline V gene (reference sequence). CDR3 size: 14 residues. The CDR3, as DNA: TGTGCCAGCAGTTCGACCCGGGACAGGGGTGGCTACACCTTC. Translated: CASSSTRDRGGYTF.

This clonotype occurred many times. The V call is TRBV7-6, the J call TRBJ1-1; TRBD1 is a possible D gene (5 bases). The length of the CDR3 is 11 residues. V gave up 10 bases and J gave up 8 bases, with 14 bases separating them. The germline V gene has CDR1 SGHVS and CDR2 FNYEAQ. The CDR3 reads CAIRPGAEAFF. CDR3 in DNA: TGTGCCATCAGGCCCGGGGCGGAAGCTTTCTTT. The full variable domain, completed using reference TRBV7-6 and TRBJ1-1, is GAGVSQSPRYKVTKRGQDVALRCDPISGHVSLYWYRQALGQGPEFLTYFNYEAQQDKSGLPNDRFSAERPEGSISTLTIQRTEQRDSAMYRCAIRPGAEAFFGQGTRLTVV.

The chain recombines TRBV9 with TRBJ2-1, with D perhaps TRBD1 (6 bases). The CDR3 contains 14 residues. V lost 5 bases and J 6 bases, leaving 15 bases between the germline ends. CDR1 is SGDLS, CDR2 YYNGEE, per germline. The CDR3: CASSSTQGPNEQFF. The CDR3 region has the DNA TGTGCCAGCAGTTCGACTCAGGGGCCCAATGAGCAGTTCTTC.

V gene TRBV28 combines with J gene TRBJ2-7; 8 bases agree with TRBD2. V was clipped by 4 bases and J by 4 bases; unmatched bases: 15. From germline, CDR1 is MDHEN and CDR2 SYDVKM. This CDR3 comprises 17 residues. The CDR3 DNA reads TGTGCCAGCAGTTCATATGCTGTTACTAGCGGAAGGTACGAGCAGTACTTC. Protein: CASSSYAVTSGRYEQYF.

Ten or more counts support this clonotype. The V and J genes are TRBV10-3 and TRBJ1-3; the D gene is possibly TRBD1 (6 bases). The V gene lost 2 bases and the J gene lost 0 bases, with 8 bases spanning the gap. Per the germline V gene, CDR1 is ENHRY and CDR2 is SYGVKD. This CDR3 is 15 amino acids long. Written as DNA, the CDR3 is TGTGCCATCAGTGAGAGGGGGATCTCTGGAAACACCATATATTTT. This codes for CAISERGISGNTIYF.

This clonotype was seen ten or more times. This chain uses TRBV10-1 with TRBJ2-5, with TRBD2 matching 7 bases. Germline assignment: CDR1 WNHNN and CDR2 SYGVQD (reference sequence). This CDR3 is 16 amino acids long. Losses at the gene ends were 0 bases for V and 5 bases for J; bases not matched to a gene: 9. This chain's CDR3 is CASSESTVRGYETQYF. The CDR3 region has the DNA TGCGCCAGCAGTGAGTCGACCGTGCGGGGGTATGAGACCCAGTACTTC.

This chain uses TRBV6-2 or TRBV6-3 with TRBJ1-2; tentatively, D is TRBD1 (5 bases). The CDR3 totals 14 residues. Trimming left V 2 bases short and J 8 bases short, with 15 bases between. Germline CDR1 reads MNHEY; CDR2 reads SVGEGT. CDR3 in amino acids: CASSYGGQGKGYTF. The CDR3 nucleotides are TGTGCCAGCAGTTACGGTGGGCAGGGTAAAGGCTACACCTTC.

This clonotype was seen repeatedly, ten times or more. This chain uses TRBV6-1 with TRBJ2-3; 7 bases agree with TRBD2. J lost 5 bases, V lost 5 bases, and 7 bases had no gene match. This CDR3 comprises 14 residues. The germline V gene has CDR1 MNHNS and CDR2 SASEGT. The CDR3 protein is CASSPVGGGDTQYF. CDR3 in DNA: TGTGCCAGCAGTCCCGTGGGGGGGGGAGATACGCAGTATTTT.

This clonotype was detected many times. The chain has TRBV7-9 and TRBJ2-5; 9 bases fit TRBD2. V was clipped by 2 bases and J by 4 bases; unmatched bases: 5. This CDR3 has 15 residues. Germline V gives CDR1 SEHNR, CDR2 FQNEAQ (reference sequence). CDR3 in amino acids: CASSLRTSVRETQYF. Here the CDR3 DNA reads TGTGCCAGCAGCTTACGGACTAGCGTCCGAGAGACCCAGTACTTC. Looking up the rest from reference TRBV7-9 and TRBJ2-5 gives the full variable domain: DTGVSQNPRHKITKRGQNVTFRCDPISEHNRLYWYRQTLGQGPEFLTYFQNEAQLEKSRLLSDRFSAERPKGSFSTLEIQRTEQGDSAMYLCASSLRTSVRETQYFGPGTRLLVL.

This clonotype has at least ten counts. This chain connects TRBV6-1 to TRBJ1-1; the D is unclear. The CDR3 has 14 amino acids. From germline, CDR1 is MNHNS and CDR2 SASEGT. The V gene lost 7 bases and the J gene lost 4 bases, with 16 bases spanning the gap. The CDR3: CASTVEGWGTEAFF. CDR3 coding DNA: TGTGCCAGCACGGTCGAGGGTTGGGGCACTGAAGCTTTCTTT.

This clonotype has a handful of counts. V usage is TRBV18 and J usage is TRBJ1-1; the match to TRBD1 covers 10 bases. CDR3 length equals 15 residues. The germline gives CDR1 KGHSH, CDR2 LQKENI. The J segment lost 3 bases and the V segment lost 3 bases, leaving 4 bases of the junction unmatched. This CDR3 reads CASSPDRGRDTEAFF. The CDR3 DNA reads TGTGCCAGCTCACCTGACAGGGGGCGGGACACTGAAGCTTTCTTT.

At least ten counts were recorded for this clonotype. The chain employs TRBV7-2 and TRBJ2-5, with TRBD2 matching over 11 bases. CDR1 and CDR2 from the germline V gene are SGHTA and FQGNSA. The CDR3 has 17 amino acids. The trim removed 5 bases at V and 5 bases at J, leaving 13 bases unmatched. Here the CDR3 DNA reads TGTGCCAGCAGCCCTACCCCGACTAGCGGGGTTGTGGAGACCCAGTACTTC. Translated: CASSPTPTSGVVETQYF.

This clonotype was seen ten or more times. This rearrangement joins TRBV20-1 to TRBJ1-6; a possible D gene is TRBD1 (5 bases). The CDR3 covers 15 residues. The germline V gene has CDR1 DFQATT and CDR2 SNEGSKA (reference sequence). Deletions cut 0 bases from V and 5 bases from J, with 11 bases between. The CDR3 coding sequence is TGCAGTGCTAGAGATATCAGGGTAGATAATTCACCCCTCCACTTT. This codes for CSARDIRVDNSPLHF.

The genes are TRBV28 and TRBJ2-4, with TRBD2 identical over 14 bases. Per the germline V gene, CDR1 is MDHEN and CDR2 is SYDVKM. V dropped 5 bases and J dropped 2; count of bases not matched to a gene: 5. The CDR3 spans 17 residues. The CDR3 region has the DNA TGTGCCAGCAGTCTAAGACTAGCGGGGGGGCCCAAAAACATTCAGTACTTC. Its translation is CASSLRLAGGPKNIQYF.

This clonotype was counted ten times or more. The chain combines TRBV7-2 with TRBJ2-1; 8 bases agree with TRBD1. The CDR3 is 18 amino acids. In germline, CDR1 is SGHTA, CDR2 FQGNSA. V shed 1 base, J shed 2 bases, and the junction held 10 bases outside the gene matches. DNA of the CDR3: TGTGCCAGCAGCTTAGAGGTAGGGCAGGGGGCCCCCTACAATGAGCAGTTCTTC. The encoded protein is CASSLEVGQGAPYNEQFF.

This clonotype was seen only a few times. The V and J genes are TRBV7-3 and TRBJ2-5; TRBD2 matches at 14 bases. This CDR3 is 16 amino acids long. Germline CDR1 and CDR2: SGHTA and FQGTGA. Trimming removed 5 bases from V and 6 bases from J; junction bases left unmatched: 8. The CDR3 is CASSQTSGGGLKTQYF. The CDR3 bases are TGTGCCAGCAGCCAGACTAGCGGGGGGGGATTGAAGACCCAGTACTTC.

In its sample, this clonotype was seen many times. The chain couples TRBV2 to TRBJ2-5; D is unclear. The CDR3 runs to 13 residues. The germline gives CDR1 SNHLY, CDR2 FYNNEI. Trimming removed 4 bases from V and 2 bases from J, with 8 bases in between. The chain's CDR3 is CASSVRLQETQYF. CDR3 in DNA: TGTGCCAGCAGTGTACGCCTTCAAGAGACCCAGTACTTC.

This clonotype was observed many times. The chain is built from TRBV5-1 and TRBJ2-5, with 13 bases matching TRBD2. The J segment lost 5 bases and the V segment lost 4 bases, leaving 2 bases of the junction unmatched. This CDR3 spans 14 amino acids. Per germline, CDR1 SGHRS and CDR2 YFSETQ. CDR3 nucleotide sequence: TGCGCCAGCAGCCCGGGACTAGCGGGGGAGACCCAGTACTTC. Its protein is CASSPGLAGETQYF. Supplemented by reference TRBV5-1 and TRBJ2-5, the full variable domain reads KAGVTQTPRYLIKTRGQQVTLSCSPISGHRSVSWYQQTPGQGLQFLFEYFSETQRNKGNFPGRFSGRQFSNSRSEMNVSTLELGDSALYLCASSPGLAGETQYFGPGTRLLVL.

This clonotype was seen many times. J is TRBJ1-5 and V is TRBV20-1, with D hard to call. This CDR3 region has 12 residues. The V end lost 7 bases, the J end lost 3 bases, and 10 bases lay between the germline ends. Looked up from germline, CDR1 is DFQATT and CDR2 is SNEGSKA (reference sequence). This CDR3 is CSVTGPNQPQHF. CDR3 in DNA: TGCAGTGTTACCGGGCCCAATCAGCCCCAGCATTTT.

This clonotype was observed at least ten times. The J gene is TRBJ2-1, the V gene TRBV28; 7 bases fit TRBD1. CDR1 MDHEN and CDR2 SYDVKM come from the germline V gene. This CDR3 has 12 residues. V dropped 6 bases and J dropped 10; count of bases not matched to a gene: 6. The CDR3 nucleotides are TGTGCCAGCAGAGGGGGCATAGGCGAGCAGTTCTTC. It is translated as CASRGGIGEQFF.

The chain carries TRBV28 and TRBJ1-2, with D perhaps TRBD1 (5 bases). CDR3 length: 16 amino acids. CDR1 is MDHEN and CDR2 is SYDVKM in the germline V gene. Trimming took 4 bases from V and 8 from J, leaving 23 bases between them. Here the CDR3 reads CASSSDRDGGLRGYTF. The CDR3 DNA follows: TGTGCCAGCAGTTCGGACCGGGACGGGGGTTTGAGGGGCTACACCTTC.

This clonotype was picked up many times. This chain joins TRBV11-2 and TRBJ2-1; maybe TRBD2 (5 bases). The CDR3 runs 15 residues. Deletions cut 5 bases from V and 5 bases from J, with 16 bases between. Per the germline V gene, CDR1 is SGHAT and CDR2 is FQNNGV. The CDR3 loop is CASSLGLRPNNEQFF. Here the CDR3 DNA reads TGTGCCAGCAGCCTAGGACTCCGTCCGAACAATGAGCAGTTCTTC.

This clonotype has a count of ten or more. This rearrangement joins TRBV28 to TRBJ2-3, with D maybe TRBD2 (7 bases). The CDR3 covers 15 residues. Germline CDR1 is MDHEN and CDR2 is SYDVKM. Trimming took off 3 bases at V and 1 base at J, with 11 bases between the two ends. Here the CDR3 DNA reads TGTGCCAGCAGTTTTGCGGGGGCGGGCACAGATACGCAGTATTTT. This sequence encodes CASSFAGAGTDTQYF.